The clone carrying this TCR beta chain was found a few times. The antigen remains undetermined. In nominal health when sampled, donors likely had unrecorded immune exposures nonetheless. The CDR3 is 15 amino acids. Trimming cost V 3 bases and J 0 bases, with 8 bases left between them. CDR1 and CDR2 from the germline V gene are LGHNA and YSLEER. This sample was included in a study of cytomegalovirus exposure and HLA in healthy donors. Study-level results: A link between a missense DCLRE1C variant and TCR beta V- and J-gene trimming emerged from a later analysis.

The PCR had 60 Vbeta and 13 Jbeta primers. Data came from immunoSEQ multiplex PCR; TCRdb stores just in-frame clones and leaves some out. The repertoire holds about 120,000 clones, with 70% to 85% as singletons. Material for sequencing was PBMCs. The clonotype was recovered from a middle-aged man in good health and CMV-seropositive. V and J are TRBV4-3 and TRBJ1-4; D is ambiguous. CDR3 sequence (DNA): TGCGCCAGCAGCCAGTTATCTGCAACTAATGAAAAACTGTTTTTT. Translation gives CASSQLSATNEKLFF.